These 30 T cell receptor beta chains originate from one sample sequenced in a study of sequential checkpoint blockade in melanoma (dated by TCRdb to about 2019). Libraries were made using the immunoSEQ multiplex PCR assay. TCRdb holds this immuneACCESS table with in-frame rearrangements only. Some clones are missing; in checked studies, unresolved V genes explain under half, and the rest has no known cause. The sample table contains under 25,000 clones; only one count was recorded for around four fifths of them. 35% to 40% of the sample lies in the top ten. The intended sense of this specimen's treatment or condition label: randomized to nivolumab then ipilimumab (arm A) or the reverse (arm B). The source was CD8+ T cells sorted from blood (inferred from file names), collected from a patient given nivolumab and ipilimumab in sequence. These TCRs come from a human donor with melanoma.

The rearrangement joins TRBV27 to TRBJ2-7; the match to TRBD1 covers 7 bases. V dropped 4 bases and J dropped 3; count of bases not matched to a gene: 9. There are 15 residues in the CDR3. Germline V gene sequence: CDR1 MNHEY, CDR2 SMNVEV (reference sequence). The CDR3 bases are TGTGCCAGCAGTTCACAGGGGCGGAACATCTACGAGCAGTACTTC. Its protein product is CASSSQGRNIYEQYF.

The genes are TRBV27 and TRBJ1-1, with 12 nucleotides matching TRBD1. Unmatched junction bases numbered 2, after V lost 3 bases and J lost 0 bases. Germline V CDR1 and CDR2: MNHEY, SMNVEV (reference sequence). There are 16 residues in the CDR3. CDR3 nucleotide sequence: TGTGCCAGCAGTTTTGGGACAGGGGGCTTGAACACTGAAGCTTTCTTT. This gives the protein CASSFGTGGLNTEAFF.

The chain combines TRBV6-4 with TRBJ2-3, with 7 bases aligning to TRBD1. The CDR3 extends over 15 amino acids. V lost 5 bases to trimming and J lost 2 bases; unmatched junction nucleotides: 7. CDR1 and CDR2 from the germline V gene are MRHNA and SNTAGT. The CDR3, as DNA: TGTGCCAGCAGTCCCGGACAGGCCGACACAGATACGCAGTATTTT. Residues: CASSPGQADTDTQYF.

V usage is TRBV27 and J usage is TRBJ2-2; 10 nucleotides align to TRBD1. V trimming: 5 bases; J trimming: 3 bases; junction bases outside the gene matches: 0. CDR1 is MNHEY and CDR2 is SMNVEV in the germline V gene (reference sequence). CDR3 length equals 14 residues. The CDR3 DNA is TGTGCCAGCAGTGGGACAGGGGACACCGGGGAGCTGTTTTTT. Translated, it gives CASSGTGDTGELFF.

V gene TRBV19 combines with J gene TRBJ1-6; 9 bases agree with TRBD1. V shed 6 bases and J 3 bases; nucleotides not matched to a gene: 0. CDR3 length: 14 amino acids. From germline, CDR1 is LNHDA and CDR2 SQIVND (reference sequence). CDR3 in amino acids: CASRDRGYNSPLHF. Written as DNA, the CDR3 is TGTGCCAGTAGGGACAGGGGCTATAATTCACCCCTCCACTTT.

V and J are TRBV7-6 and TRBJ2-1; possible D gene TRBD2, 5 bases. The length of the CDR3 is 19 residues. Trimming cost V 4 bases and J 0 bases, with 22 bases left between them. Germline V CDR1 and CDR2: SGHVS, FNYEAQ. The CDR3 DNA sequence: TGTGCCAGCAGCTCAGACGCTAGCCGGACTCTCCGCTCCTACAATGAGCAGTTCTTC. Protein product: CASSSDASRTLRSYNEQFF.

This chain uses TRBV19 with TRBJ1-2; D unresolved. CDR1 LNHDA and CDR2 SQIVND come from the germline V gene (reference sequence). The CDR3 is 13 amino acids. The ends were cut back, 9 bases at V and 2 bases at J, with 13 bases in the middle. CDR3: CASRWGGNYGYTF. CDR3 sequence (DNA): TGTGCCAGCCGTTGGGGAGGGAACTATGGCTACACCTTC.

The chain has TRBV7-9 and TRBJ2-5; 13 nucleotides line up with TRBD2. The J call may not be correct, given that the DNA end is closer to TRBJ2-7. In germline, CDR1 is SEHNR, CDR2 FQNEAQ (reference sequence). This CDR3 spans 15 amino acids. Written as DNA, the CDR3 is TGTGCCAGCAGCACTTGGACTAGCGGGAGCTACGAGCAGTACTTC. It translates to CASSTWTSGSYEQYF.

The chain is built from TRBV13 and TRBJ1-1; D gene ambiguous. CDR1 PRHDT and CDR2 FYEKMQ come from the germline V gene (reference sequence). CDR3 length: 14 residues. The ends were cut back, 4 bases at V and 1 base at J, with 10 bases in the middle. CDR3 bases: TGTGCCAGCAGCTCTCTTGGCTGGAACACTGAAGCTTTCTTT. It yields the protein CASSSLGWNTEAFF. The full variable domain, with the rest looked up from reference TRBV13 and TRBJ1-1, is AAGVIQSPRHLIKEKRETATLKCYPIPRHDTVYWYQQGPGQDPQFLISFYEKMQSDKGSIPDRFSAQQFSDYHSELNMSSLELGDSALYFCASSSLGWNTEAFFGQGTRLTVV.

This clone is termed medium-sized. The chain recombines TRBV7-2 with TRBJ2-2, with D possibly TRBD1 on 6 matching bases. V lost 1 base and J lost 5, with 14 bases in between. CDR1 and CDR2 (germline): SGHTA, FQGNSA. The CDR3 contains 16 residues. The CDR3 loop reads CASSLDWGLGTGELFF. CDR3 in DNA: TGTGCCAGCAGCTTAGATTGGGGGCTGGGAACCGGGGAGCTGTTTTTT.

The CDR3 is CASSLTNAVPREQFF. Here the CDR3 DNA reads TGTGCCAGCAGCTTAACTAACGCCGTACCCAGAGAGCAGTTCTTC. V gene TRBV7-3 combines with J gene TRBJ2-1; no clear D. Germline loops: CDR1 SGHTA, CDR2 FQGTGA. The CDR3 sequence is 15 residues long. Trimming cost V 0 bases and J 10 bases, with 16 bases left between them. Filled out from reference TRBV7-3 and TRBJ2-1, the complete variable domain reads GAGVSQTPSNKVTEKGKYVELRCDPISGHTALYWYRQSLGQGPEFLIYFQGTGAADDSGLPNDRFFAVRPEGSVSTLKIQRTERGDSAVYLCASSLTNAVPREQFFGPGTRLTVL.

The chain combines TRBV6-1 with TRBJ2-1; 8 bases are a match to TRBD1. J was trimmed by 3 bases and V by 6 bases; bases with no gene match: 4. The germline CDR1 and CDR2 sequences are MNHNS and SASEGT. This CDR3 region has 14 residues. In DNA, the CDR3 is TGTGCCAGCAGATACAGGGGGGACTACAATGAGCAGTTCTTC. Protein: CASRYRGDYNEQFF.

The chain uses TRBV11-2 and TRBJ2-7; possibly TRBD2 for D (6 bases). The CDR3 is made up of 14 amino acids. The V end lost 2 bases, the J end lost 0 bases, and 8 bases lay between the germline ends. CDR1 and CDR2 (germline): SGHAT, FQNNGV. The CDR3 sequence is CASSLTGDSYEQYF. The CDR3 nucleotides read TGTGCCAGCAGCTTAACGGGAGACTCCTACGAGCAGTACTTC.

The gene calls are TRBV6-5 and TRBJ1-1, with D uncertain. This CDR3 has 13 residues. Trimming removed 2 bases at V and 1 base at J, with 5 bases between. Germline CDR1 MNHEY, CDR2 SVGAGI. This CDR3 reads CASSYGQNTEAFF. The DNA for the CDR3 is TGTGCCAGCAGTTACGGGCAGAACACTGAAGCTTTCTTT.

This chain's CDR3 is CASSFGRDRGPYEQYF. The CDR3 DNA reads TGTGCCAGCAGTTTCGGGCGGGACAGGGGGCCATACGAGCAGTACTTC. The V gene is TRBV28, the J gene TRBJ2-7; 12 nucleotides match TRBD1. The CDR3 covers 16 residues. The germline CDR1 and CDR2 sequences are MDHEN and SYDVKM. Trimming took 3 bases from V and 4 from J; bases not matched to a gene: 7.

The V gene is TRBV28, the J gene TRBJ2-1, with D perhaps TRBD1 (5 bases). V lost 2 bases and J 4 bases, leaving 9 bases between the germline ends. Germline CDR1 MDHEN, CDR2 SYDVKM. The CDR3 spans 14 residues. In DNA, the CDR3 is TGTGCCAGCAGTTTACAGGGTGCTTACAATGAGCAGTTCTTC. Translated: CASSLQGAYNEQFF.

The chain joins TRBV30 to TRBJ2-7; a weak D match, TRBD1 (6 bases). Germline V gives CDR1 GTSNPN, CDR2 SVGIG (reference sequence). The CDR3 has 13 residues. The V end lost 2 bases, the J end lost 6 bases, and 14 bases lay between the germline ends. The CDR3 region is CAWSSQGWGEQYF. CDR3 nucleotides: TGTGCCTGGAGTTCACAGGGTTGGGGCGAGCAGTACTTC.

The chain joins TRBV5-1 to TRBJ2-5, with D perhaps matching TRBD2 (7 bases). CDR1 is SGHRS, CDR2 YFSETQ, per germline. The CDR3 sequence is 18 residues long. Between the trimmed V and J ends, which lost 0 bases and 0 bases, there was a span of 18 bases. The CDR3 nucleotides read TGCGCCAGCAGCTTGGGGAGGTGGGGGGGCCTGTACCAAGAGACCCAGTACTTC. This encodes CASSLGRWGGLYQETQYF.

The V call is TRBV7-9, the J call TRBJ2-7; D is possibly TRBD1 (5 bases). V was shortened by 5 bases and J by 7 bases, with 15 bases between the two germline ends. This CDR3 region has 13 residues. Germline CDR1 is SEHNR and CDR2 is FQNEAQ (reference sequence). CDR3 in amino acids: CASSPDTPEEQYF. In nucleotides, the CDR3 is TGTGCCAGCAGCCCGGACACCCCGGAAGAGCAGTACTTC.

V gene TRBV7-9 combines with J gene TRBJ1-5; D not resolved. The CDR3 is made up of 14 amino acids. Germline values: CDR1 SEHNR, CDR2 FQNEAQ (reference sequence). With 5 bases removed from V and 10 bases from J, the gap between germline ends came to 18 bases. The CDR3 bases are TGTGCCAGCAGCCCCCAAGGCGGCAGCTTCCCCCAGCATTTT. Translating it yields CASSPQGGSFPQHF.

The V call is TRBV7-9, the J call TRBJ2-2, with a possible D match to TRBD1 (7 bases). Trimming shortened V by 1 base and J by 3 bases, and 9 bases separated the two germline ends. CDR3 size: 15 residues. CDR1 and CDR2 (germline): SEHNR, FQNEAQ (reference sequence). In DNA, the CDR3 is TGTGCCAGCAGCTTAGGCAGGGGGGACACCGGGGAGCTGTTTTTT. Its protein product is CASSLGRGDTGELFF.

The rearrangement uses TRBV6-1 and TRBJ1-2, with no clear D. V lost 5 bases, J lost 4 bases, and 11 bases lay in between. In germline, CDR1 is MNHNS, CDR2 SASEGT. CDR3 length: 13 residues. In DNA form, the CDR3 reads TGTGCCAGCAGTCCCGGGGAGATCTATGGCTACACCTTC. Translation: CASSPGEIYGYTF.

The CDR3 region has the DNA TGTGCCAGCAGCCCGACTAGCGGGAGGGCCGCAGATACGCAGTATTTT. It is translated as CASSPTSGRAADTQYF. V and J are TRBV7-9 and TRBJ2-3; 14 nucleotides line up with TRBD2. The CDR3 sequence is 16 residues long. CDR1 and CDR2 from the germline V gene are SEHNR and FQNEAQ (reference sequence). V shed 5 bases, J shed 4 bases, and the junction held 5 bases outside the gene matches.

The rearrangement links TRBV28 to TRBJ1-2, with D maybe TRBD1 (5 bases). Between the trimmed V and J ends, which lost 4 bases and 5 bases, there was a span of 17 bases. CDR1 is MDHEN and CDR2 is SYDVKM in the germline V gene. The CDR3 length is 15 residues. CDR3 in DNA: TGTGCCAGCAGTTCGTCTGGAGGGGTTGAGTATGGCTACACCTTC. This codes for CASSSSGGVEYGYTF.

This clone was seen once. The rearrangement joins TRBV7-9 to TRBJ1-2, with 10 nucleotides matching TRBD1. The CDR3 is made up of 15 amino acids. Germline values: CDR1 SEHNR, CDR2 FQNEAQ (reference sequence). V was clipped by 5 bases and J by 7 bases; unmatched bases: 10. CDR3 protein: CASSPPRDRGSGYTF. The CDR3 DNA sequence: TGTGCCAGCAGCCCCCCCCGGGACAGGGGTTCTGGCTACACCTTC.

Here the CDR3 reads CSVLPLGAGIGKTQYF. CDR3 DNA: TGCAGCGTACTGCCCCTTGGGGCGGGGATCGGAAAGACCCAGTACTTC. The chain employs TRBV29-1 and TRBJ2-5; D might be TRBD2 (6 bases). The CDR3 sequence is 16 residues long. The V end was cut by 6 bases, the J end by 6 bases, with 26 bases between. Germline V CDR1 and CDR2: SQVTM, ANQGSEA.

The chain joins TRBV9 to TRBJ2-5; 11 nucleotides agree with TRBD1. Trimming at V came to 3 bases and at J to 4 bases, leaving 5 bases not matched to a gene. Germline-derived CDR1 and CDR2 are SGDLS and YYNGEE. The CDR3 covers 15 residues. The CDR3 reads CASSEGTGGGETQYF. In nucleotides, the CDR3 is TGTGCCAGCAGCGAGGGGACAGGGGGAGGAGAGACCCAGTACTTC.

The chain employs TRBV4-1 and TRBJ1-5; no reliable D call. Germline loops: CDR1 MGHRA, CDR2 YSYEKL. This CDR3 has 15 amino acids. Trimming left V 0 bases short and J 4 bases short, with 10 bases between. The CDR3 bases are TGCGCCAGCAGCCAAGATTACGGGAGGAATCAGCCCCAGCATTTT. Amino acid sequence: CASSQDYGRNQPQHF.

The chain joins TRBV4-1 to TRBJ2-7; D might be TRBD2 (6 bases). CDR1 and CDR2 (germline): MGHRA, YSYEKL. The CDR3 covers 17 residues. Trimming stripped 1 base from V and 0 bases from J, with 16 bases between. The CDR3 region has the DNA TGCGCCAGCAGCCAAGGGGGATTAGCGGACCACTCCTACGAGCAGTACTTC. It codes for CASSQGGLADHSYEQYF.

The table lists this clone with a few counts. CDR3 sequence: CASSSARGMKANQPQHF. The CDR3, as DNA: TGTGCCAGCAGCTCAGCCAGGGGTATGAAGGCCAATCAGCCCCAGCATTTT. V usage is TRBV7-8 and J usage is TRBJ1-5; perhaps TRBD1 as D (6 bases). Germline V gene lookup returns CDR1 SGHVS and CDR2 FQNEAQ. This CDR3 is built from 17 residues. The germline V and J ends were trimmed by 4 bases and 3 bases, with 19 bases remaining between them.